This TCR beta chain is drawn from a study of lung T cells in sarcoidosis with Löfgren's syndrome. Points from the study as a whole: The most expanded V genes in Löfgren's patients were reportedly TRAV12-1 and TRBV2. Multiple Löfgren's syndrome patients reportedly shared TRAV12-1 and TRBV2 CDR3 motifs, suggesting public CD4+ TCRs.

Each CDR3 protein is one row after TCRdb ran MiXCR on the reads. The top ten clones hold under 3% of a sample with tens of thousands of distinct CDR3 sequences, 21% of them seen once. The CDR3 is made up of 14 amino acids. V was shortened by 4 bases and J by 3 bases, with 12 bases between the two germline ends. Germline loops: CDR1 MDHEN, CDR2 SYDVKM. This clonotype was picked up many times. No antigen is known for it. This clonotype was obtained from a human donor with sarcoidosis (Löfgren's syndrome or another form), or a control subject (not recorded which). Sequencing input: CD4+ T cells from PBMCs. The genes are TRBV28 and TRBJ1-2; TRBD1 might be the D (5 bases). CDR3 amino acids: CASSSGAHYYGYTF. The CDR3 nucleotides are TGTGCCAGCAGTTCCGGGGCGCATTACTATGGCTACACCTTC.